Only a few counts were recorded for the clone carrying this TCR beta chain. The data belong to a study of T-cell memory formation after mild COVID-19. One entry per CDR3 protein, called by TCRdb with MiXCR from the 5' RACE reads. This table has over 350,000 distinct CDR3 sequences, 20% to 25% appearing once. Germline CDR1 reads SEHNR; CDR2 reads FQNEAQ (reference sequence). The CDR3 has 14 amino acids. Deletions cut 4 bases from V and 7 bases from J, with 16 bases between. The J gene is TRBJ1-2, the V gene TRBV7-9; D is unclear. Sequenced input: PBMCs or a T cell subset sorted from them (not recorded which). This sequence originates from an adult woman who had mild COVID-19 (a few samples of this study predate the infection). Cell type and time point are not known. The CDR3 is CASSSTPDSRGYTF. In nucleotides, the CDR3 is TGTGCCAGCAGCTCTACTCCGGACTCACGTGGCTACACCTTC.